This T cell receptor beta chain stems from a study of cytomegalovirus exposure and HLA in healthy donors. 60 Vbeta and 13 Jbeta primers were used in PCR. Original analysis: In a later analysis, of around 83 million unique beta chains, about 10 million appeared in at least two donors. Sequenced by immunoSEQ multiplex PCR; TCRdb stores in-frame clones only, minus some. The V and J calls and the clone size are those of that table, but D and trimming were determined from the DNA. Of around 270,000 clones listed, 75% to 85% are singletons. The CDR3 loop spans 12 amino acids. The V gene lost 4 bases and the J gene lost 6 bases, with 7 bases spanning the gap. Germline CDR1 and CDR2: SGHVS and FQNEAQ. This clone has just a few counts.

The J gene is TRBJ1-5, the V gene TRBV7-8; D possibly corresponds to TRBD1 (5 bases). This TCR was recovered from a girl aged 2 to 10 in good health and CMV-seronegative. The sequenced material came from PBMCs. CDR3 amino acids: CASSSGFQPQHF. Written as DNA, the CDR3 is TGTGCCAGCAGCTCAGGGTTTCAGCCCCAGCATTTT.